A selection of T cell receptor beta chains follows, all from one sample in a study of blood T cells in healthy people across ages. Using its own MiXCR run on the 5' RACE reads, TCRdb lists one record per CDR3 protein. This sample has about 620,000 distinct CDR3 sequences, with approximately 21% found just once. Sequenced sample: blood. These receptor sequences come from a man in his 70s in good health. The CDR3 runs from the conserved cysteine through the conserved F or W. Fields, in order: clone size, J gene, V gene, D gene, CDR3 DNA, CDR3 protein. A D gene is named only where the DNA matches it firmly. Clone size is shown for a subset of rows, as once, few, many or a class of expanded clone.

clone_size: .; j_call: TRBJ2-3; v_call: TRBV7-9; d_call: .; cdr3_nt: TGTGCCACTGCGGACGGAGATACGCAGTATTTT; cdr3_aa: CATADGDTQYF
clone_size: .; j_call: TRBJ1-4; v_call: TRBV4-1; d_call: .; cdr3_nt: TGCGCCAGCAGCCAAGGAGTTCTACGGGGAAATGAAAAACTGTTTTTT; cdr3_aa: CASSQGVLRGNEKLFF
clone_size: .; j_call: TRBJ1-1; v_call: TRBV5-1; d_call: .; cdr3_nt: TGCGCCAGCAGCCCCATGGTGAGGGGGACTGAAGCTTTCTTT; cdr3_aa: CASSPMVRGTEAFF
clone_size: .; j_call: TRBJ2-4; v_call: TRBV30; d_call: TRBD1; cdr3_nt: TGTGCCTGGAGTGGGACAGGGCCCATTCAGTACTTC; cdr3_aa: CAWSGTGPIQYF
clone_size: few; j_call: TRBJ2-3; v_call: TRBV9; d_call: TRBD2; cdr3_nt: TGTGCCAGCAGCGTACTAGCGGGAGGACCAGATACGCAGTATTTT; cdr3_aa: CASSVLAGGPDTQYF
clone_size: many; j_call: TRBJ2-4; v_call: TRBV12-3/TRBV12-4; d_call: TRBD2; cdr3_nt: TGTGCCAGCACCCCTAGCGGAGCCGAAAACATTCAGTACTTC; cdr3_aa: CASTPSGAENIQYF
clone_size: .; j_call: TRBJ2-1; v_call: TRBV6-1; d_call: .; cdr3_nt: TGTGCCAGCAGTGATGGCGGTTTATCCTACAATGAGCAGTTCTTC; cdr3_aa: CASSDGGLSYNEQFF
clone_size: few; j_call: TRBJ2-5; v_call: TRBV2; d_call: TRBD1; cdr3_nt: TGTGCCAGCACCCGGGACAGGGGACCGCAAGAGACCCAGTACTTC; cdr3_aa: CASTRDRGPQETQYF
clone_size: .; j_call: TRBJ2-7; v_call: TRBV20-1; d_call: TRBD1; cdr3_nt: TGCAGTGCTAGAGACTCCGGGACAGGGTCCTACGAGCAGTACTTC; cdr3_aa: CSARDSGTGSYEQYF
clone_size: .; j_call: TRBJ2-1; v_call: TRBV5-1; d_call: TRBD2; cdr3_nt: TGCGCCAGCAGCTTAGGCGCACTAGCGGAATCTCTCTACAATGAGCAGTTCTTC; cdr3_aa: CASSLGALAESLYNEQFF
clone_size: few; j_call: TRBJ2-5; v_call: TRBV29-1; d_call: .; cdr3_nt: TGCAGCGTTGAAGAGGAGGAATGGACCCAGTACTTC; cdr3_aa: CSVEEEEWTQYF
clone_size: many; j_call: TRBJ2-5; v_call: TRBV5-6; d_call: .; cdr3_nt: TGTGCCAGCAGCTTCTTTGGGGGGAACCAAGAGACCCAGTACTTC; cdr3_aa: CASSFFGGNQETQYF
clone_size: many; j_call: TRBJ2-5; v_call: TRBV20-1; d_call: TRBD2; cdr3_nt: TGCAGTGCTTTAGCGGGAGGGCGCGAGGAGACCCAGTACTTC; cdr3_aa: CSALAGGREETQYF
clone_size: .; j_call: TRBJ2-3; v_call: TRBV12-3/TRBV12-4; d_call: .; cdr3_nt: TGTGCCAGCAGTTTAGGGGGGAAAGGTACGCAGTATTTT; cdr3_aa: CASSLGGKGTQYF
clone_size: many; j_call: TRBJ2-7; v_call: TRBV7-2; d_call: .; cdr3_nt: TGTGCCAGCAGCTTAATTTCAGTGGGCGAGCAGTACTTC; cdr3_aa: CASSLISVGEQYF
clone_size: .; j_call: TRBJ2-1; v_call: TRBV29-1; d_call: TRBD1; cdr3_nt: TGCAGCGTCCCCAGGGGGCAGAATAAGTACAATGAGCAGTTCTTC; cdr3_aa: CSVPRGQNKYNEQFF
clone_size: .; j_call: TRBJ2-1; v_call: TRBV12-3/TRBV12-4; d_call: .; cdr3_nt: TGTGCCAGCAGTTTTAGACAGGCAGAGCAGTTCTTC; cdr3_aa: CASSFRQAEQFF
clone_size: few; j_call: TRBJ2-5; v_call: TRBV2; d_call: .; cdr3_nt: TGTGCCAGCAGTCCCCGGACAGTGTCAGAGACCCAGTACTTC; cdr3_aa: CASSPRTVSETQYF
clone_size: few; j_call: TRBJ2-1; v_call: TRBV7-3; d_call: TRBD1; cdr3_nt: TGTGCCAGCAGCTTAAGGGGACAGGGTACGAATGAGCAGTTCTTC; cdr3_aa: CASSLRGQGTNEQFF
clone_size: .; j_call: TRBJ2-7; v_call: TRBV5-1; d_call: .; cdr3_nt: TGCGCCAGCAGCTTGGCGGAAGGACCCTACGAGCAGTACTTC; cdr3_aa: CASSLAEGPYEQYF
clone_size: .; j_call: TRBJ1-4; v_call: TRBV4-2; d_call: .; cdr3_nt: TGTGCCAGCAGCCGTTCTCAAGAAAAACTGCTTTTT; cdr3_aa: CASSRSQEKLLF
clone_size: .; j_call: TRBJ1-2; v_call: TRBV20-1; d_call: .; cdr3_nt: TGCAGTGCTAGACTGATGGGCATACCTGGGGTCAACTATGGCTACACCTTC; cdr3_aa: CSARLMGIPGVNYGYTF
clone_size: many; j_call: TRBJ2-5; v_call: TRBV12-3/TRBV12-4; d_call: TRBD1; cdr3_nt: TGTGCCAGCAGTTGGACAGGGAGGGAGACCCAGTACTTC; cdr3_aa: CASSWTGRETQYF
clone_size: .; j_call: TRBJ2-7; v_call: TRBV25-1; d_call: .; cdr3_nt: TGTGCCAGCAGTGATTTCCGGGACGGATCCTACGAGCAGTACTTC; cdr3_aa: CASSDFRDGSYEQYF
clone_size: few; j_call: TRBJ1-2; v_call: TRBV11-2; d_call: .; cdr3_nt: TGTGCCAGCAGCTTAGCGAGCTCCAAAATAGGGGGTGGCTACGCCTTC; cdr3_aa: CASSLASSKIGGGYAF
clone_size: few; j_call: TRBJ2-2; v_call: TRBV9; d_call: .; cdr3_nt: TGTGCCAGCAGCGTAGTCGGAGGGGGCACCGGGGAGCTGTTTTTT; cdr3_aa: CASSVVGGGTGELFF
clone_size: .; j_call: TRBJ2-5; v_call: TRBV18; d_call: TRBD2; cdr3_nt: TGTGCCAGCTCACCAGGGACTAGCGGAGTTGAGACCCAGTACTTC; cdr3_aa: CASSPGTSGVETQYF
clone_size: few; j_call: TRBJ2-4; v_call: TRBV6-2/TRBV6-3; d_call: .; cdr3_nt: TGTGCCAGCAGTTACTCGGAACGGGTGCTAGACATTCAGTACTTC; cdr3_aa: CASSYSERVLDIQYF
clone_size: few; j_call: TRBJ1-1; v_call: TRBV15; d_call: .; cdr3_nt: TGTGCCACCAGCAGACACGATTTCGGTGACACTGAAGCTTTCTTT; cdr3_aa: CATSRHDFGDTEAFF
clone_size: .; j_call: TRBJ2-5; v_call: TRBV7-9; d_call: TRBD2; cdr3_nt: TGTGCCAGCAGCTCCTCCCGAGGGACTAGCGGGATAGGGGAGACCCAGTACTTC; cdr3_aa: CASSSSRGTSGIGETQYF
clone_size: many; j_call: TRBJ2-1; v_call: TRBV11-2; d_call: .; cdr3_nt: TGTGCCAGCAGCTTAGCAGATCGGTCGCAGTTCTTC; cdr3_aa: CASSLADRSQFF
clone_size: few; j_call: TRBJ2-1; v_call: TRBV4-2; d_call: TRBD2; cdr3_nt: TGTGCCAGCAGCCAGGAGCTAGCGGGAGTCGACAATGAGCAGTTCTTC; cdr3_aa: CASSQELAGVDNEQFF
clone_size: .; j_call: TRBJ2-3; v_call: TRBV7-9; d_call: .; cdr3_nt: TGTGCCAGCAGCCTAATCAGTGGGCTGGCTAGCACAGATACGCAGTATTTT; cdr3_aa: CASSLISGLASTDTQYF
clone_size: .; j_call: TRBJ2-1; v_call: TRBV27; d_call: TRBD1; cdr3_nt: TGTGCCAGCAACAGGGGGCGTTCCAGCGGCTACAATGAGCAGTTCTTC; cdr3_aa: CASNRGRSSGYNEQFF
clone_size: few; j_call: TRBJ2-7; v_call: TRBV6-2/TRBV6-3; d_call: .; cdr3_nt: TGTGCCAGTAGTTACTCCACCGGGACGAAGGACGAGCAGTACTTC; cdr3_aa: CASSYSTGTKDEQYF
clone_size: few; j_call: TRBJ2-3; v_call: TRBV29-1; d_call: .; cdr3_nt: TGCAGCGTTGACGGTAGTACGGCAGATACGCAGTGTTTT; cdr3_aa: CSVDGSTADTQCF
clone_size: few; j_call: TRBJ2-1; v_call: TRBV11-2; d_call: TRBD2; cdr3_nt: TGTGCCAGCAGCTTAGATCGGATTTCTAGCGGGAGGGCTTCGAATACCTACAATGAGCAGTTCTTC; cdr3_aa: CASSLDRISSGRASNTYNEQFF
clone_size: few; j_call: TRBJ2-3; v_call: TRBV27; d_call: .; cdr3_nt: TGTGCCAGCGCCTCCCTGGGGTCCACAGATACGCAGTATTTT; cdr3_aa: CASASLGSTDTQYF
clone_size: few; j_call: TRBJ2-4; v_call: TRBV25-1; d_call: .; cdr3_nt: TGTGCCAGCAGTGAACACGATCTAGCCAAAAACATTCAGTACTTC; cdr3_aa: CASSEHDLAKNIQYF
clone_size: .; j_call: TRBJ2-5; v_call: TRBV3-1; d_call: TRBD2; cdr3_nt: TGTGCCAGCAGCCAACCCCCTGAGGCGGGAGAGATGGAGACCCAGTACTTC; cdr3_aa: CASSQPPEAGEMETQYF
clone_size: .; j_call: TRBJ1-2; v_call: TRBV6-6; d_call: .; cdr3_nt: TGTGCCAGCAGCCCAACGGACAGCTATGGCTACACCTTC; cdr3_aa: CASSPTDSYGYTF
clone_size: .; j_call: TRBJ2-3; v_call: TRBV14; d_call: .; cdr3_nt: TGCGCCAGCAGCCAAGAGTCGTCTACGCAGTATTTT; cdr3_aa: CASSQESSTQYF
clone_size: .; j_call: TRBJ1-2; v_call: TRBV12-3/TRBV12-4; d_call: .; cdr3_nt: TGTGCCAGCAGTTTGTGGGCAGATATGGCTAACTATGGCTACACCTTC; cdr3_aa: CASSLWADMANYGYTF
clone_size: few; j_call: TRBJ1-4; v_call: TRBV7-6; d_call: TRBD1; cdr3_nt: TGTGCCAGCAGCCAGAGACAGGGCCGGGATGAAAAACTGTTTTTT; cdr3_aa: CASSQRQGRDEKLFF
clone_size: .; j_call: TRBJ2-1; v_call: TRBV11-2; d_call: .; cdr3_nt: TGTGCCAGCAGCTTAGCCCAAATCGGGACAAAAGAGCAGTTCTTC; cdr3_aa: CASSLAQIGTKEQFF
clone_size: few; j_call: TRBJ2-3; v_call: TRBV20-1; d_call: TRBD2; cdr3_nt: TGCAGTGTTTCTCGAGGCGGGAGTCCCTTCACAGATACGCAGTATTTT; cdr3_aa: CSVSRGGSPFTDTQYF
clone_size: .; j_call: TRBJ2-7; v_call: TRBV6-1; d_call: TRBD1; cdr3_nt: TGTGCCAGCAGTACCTGGACAGGGAGCGTGAAGTCCTACGAGCAGTACTTC; cdr3_aa: CASSTWTGSVKSYEQYF
clone_size: few; j_call: TRBJ2-1; v_call: TRBV28; d_call: TRBD2; cdr3_nt: TGTGCCAGCAGTATCGGGACTAGCGGGAGGAATGAGCAGTTCTTC; cdr3_aa: CASSIGTSGRNEQFF
clone_size: .; j_call: TRBJ2-3; v_call: TRBV9; d_call: TRBD2; cdr3_nt: TGTGCCAGCAGCGTAGCAACTAGCGGGAGGGCCTCAGATACGCAGTATTTT; cdr3_aa: CASSVATSGRASDTQYF
clone_size: .; j_call: TRBJ2-5; v_call: TRBV7-8; d_call: .; cdr3_nt: TGTGCCAGCAGCCTAATAACCGCCGGGATACAAGAGACCCAGTACTTC; cdr3_aa: CASSLITAGIQETQYF
clone_size: few; j_call: TRBJ1-1; v_call: TRBV6-5; d_call: .; cdr3_nt: TGTGCCAGCAGGACTCCGACAGGGAACACTGAAGCTTTCTTT; cdr3_aa: CASRTPTGNTEAFF
clone_size: .; j_call: TRBJ2-1; v_call: TRBV12-3/TRBV12-4; d_call: .; cdr3_nt: TGTGCCAGCAGTTTAGGGTGGCAGGGGCAACAGTTCTTC; cdr3_aa: CASSLGWQGQQFF
clone_size: .; j_call: TRBJ2-7; v_call: TRBV10-2; d_call: TRBD2; cdr3_nt: TGCGCCAGTAGAGCGGGAGCTCCCGGCGAGCAGTACTTC; cdr3_aa: CASRAGAPGEQYF
clone_size: .; j_call: TRBJ2-1; v_call: TRBV3-1; d_call: TRBD2; cdr3_nt: TGTGCCAGCAGCCAAGATCTAATTAGCGGGATGAATGAGCAGTTCTTC; cdr3_aa: CASSQDLISGMNEQFF
clone_size: .; j_call: TRBJ1-3; v_call: TRBV21-1; d_call: .; cdr3_nt: TGTGCCACCAGCACAAATTGGCCAGGGGTCGGAAACACCATATATTTT; cdr3_aa: CATSTNWPGVGNTIYF
clone_size: few; j_call: TRBJ2-3; v_call: TRBV7-2; d_call: .; cdr3_nt: TGTGCCAGCAGCCAGGAGGGACAAAGCACAGATACGCAGTATTTT; cdr3_aa: CASSQEGQSTDTQYF
clone_size: few; j_call: TRBJ1-1; v_call: TRBV7-6; d_call: .; cdr3_nt: TGTGCCAGCAGCTTAGATGTTGGAGACACTGAAGCTTTCTTT; cdr3_aa: CASSLDVGDTEAFF
clone_size: .; j_call: TRBJ2-7; v_call: TRBV5-6; d_call: .; cdr3_nt: TGTGCCAGCAGCTTCCAATTGACCGGGATGTCCTACGAGCAGTACTTC; cdr3_aa: CASSFQLTGMSYEQYF
clone_size: .; j_call: TRBJ2-3; v_call: TRBV3-1; d_call: TRBD2; cdr3_nt: TGTGCCAGCGGCCAAGAGACTAGCGGGTTGGCAGATACGCAGTATTTT; cdr3_aa: CASGQETSGLADTQYF
clone_size: .; j_call: TRBJ2-5; v_call: TRBV24-1; d_call: .; cdr3_nt: TGTGCCACCAGTGAACCTGGCCCAATCTCGGGTGAGCAGTACTTC; cdr3_aa: CATSEPGPISGEQYF